Each of the 3 T cell receptor beta chains below was sequenced from the same sample in a study of shared clonotypes between healthy human individuals. Measured with immunoSEQ multiplex PCR; TCRdb has only the in-frame clones, and not every one. The sample holds over 1.5 million clones, approximately 98% seen once. The sequenced sample consisted of naive CD4+ T cells sorted from blood. Subset indicated: CD45RA+ positively selected. These receptors were collected from a man between 25 and 39 years old in good health.

The chain uses TRBV25-1 and TRBJ1-3, with 7 bases aligning to TRBD1. CDR1 and CDR2 (germline): MGHDK, SYGVNS. The CDR3 sequence is 14 residues long. The V segment lost 8 bases and the J segment 8 bases; nucleotides outside the gene matches: 12. The CDR3 protein is CASSYLGQSDTIYF. DNA of the CDR3: TGTGCCAGCTCCTATCTGGGACAGTCGGACACCATATATTTT.

The chain is built from TRBV7-3 and TRBJ2-2; D remains unclear. Trimming shortened V by 0 bases and J by 5 bases, and 7 bases separated the two germline ends. The CDR3 contains 14 residues. Germline V gives CDR1 SGHTA, CDR2 FQGTGA. This chain's CDR3 is CASSLTLGTGELFF. The CDR3 DNA reads TGTGCCAGCAGCTTAACCCTTGGGACCGGGGAGCTGTTTTTT.

J is TRBJ2-5 and V is TRBV5-1, with D maybe TRBD1 (7 bases). The CDR3 contains 15 residues. Germline loops: CDR1 SGHRS, CDR2 YFSETQ. Trimming cost V 1 base and J 4 bases, with 14 bases left between them. CDR3 sequence (DNA): TGCGCCAGCAGCTTGATGCCGCAGGGGGGAGAGACCCAGTACTTC. The encoded protein is CASSLMPQGGETQYF.